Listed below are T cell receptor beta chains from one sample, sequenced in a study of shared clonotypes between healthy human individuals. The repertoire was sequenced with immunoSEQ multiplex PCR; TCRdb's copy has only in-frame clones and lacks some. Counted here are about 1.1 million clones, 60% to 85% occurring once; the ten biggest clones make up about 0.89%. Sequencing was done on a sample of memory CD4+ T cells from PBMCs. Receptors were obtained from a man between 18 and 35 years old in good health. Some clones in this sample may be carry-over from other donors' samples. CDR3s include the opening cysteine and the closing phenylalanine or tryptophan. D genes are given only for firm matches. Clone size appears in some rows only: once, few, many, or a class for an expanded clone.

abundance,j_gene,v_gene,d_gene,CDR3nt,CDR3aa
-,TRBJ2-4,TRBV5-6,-,TGTGCCAGCAGCTTGGCACTTAACCGGGGTCTAGCCAAAAACATTCAGTACTTC,CASSLALNRGLAKNIQYF
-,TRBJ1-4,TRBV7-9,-,TGTGCCAGCAGCTTAGGAGGGACTTCTAATGAAAAACTGTTTTTT,CASSLGGTSNEKLFF
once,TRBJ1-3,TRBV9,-,TGTGCCAGCAGCGTTTTCGCTGGAAACACCATATATTTT,CASSVFAGNTIYF
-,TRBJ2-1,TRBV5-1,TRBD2,TGCGCCAGCAGCCCATGGGGGCTAGCGGGAGTCTCCAATGAGCAGTTCTTC,CASSPWGLAGVSNEQFF
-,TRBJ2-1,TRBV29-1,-,TGCAGCGTTGTATCCGATGAGCAGTTCTTC,CSVVSDEQFF
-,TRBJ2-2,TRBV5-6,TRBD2,TGTGCCAGCAGCTGGGGGAGTCTTGGACTAGCGAACACCGGGGAGCTGTTTTTT,CASSWGSLGLANTGELFF
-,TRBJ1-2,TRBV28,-,TGTGCCAGCAGTTTGAGCGGGGGGCCTAACTATGGCTACACCTTC,CASSLSGGPNYGYTF
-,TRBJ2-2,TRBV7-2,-,TGTGCCAGCAGCTTAAGGGCCGCTAGCGTGACCGGGGAGCTGTTTTTT,CASSLRAASVTGELFF
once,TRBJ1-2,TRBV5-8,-,TGTGCCAGCAGCTTGGCGCGGGGCTGGGGCTACACCTTC,CASSLARGWGYTF
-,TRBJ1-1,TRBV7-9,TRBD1,TGTGCCAGCAGCCCCAGGGGGCGGGGGTACACTGAAGCTTTCTTT,CASSPRGRGYTEAFF
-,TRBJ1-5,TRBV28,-,TGTGCCAGCACCCTCGGAGGGTACGGTAGCAATCAGCCCCAGCATTTT,CASTLGGYGSNQPQHF
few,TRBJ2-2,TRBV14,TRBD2,TGTGCCAGCAGCCACCTAGCGGGATTATACACCGGGGAGCTGTTTTTT,CASSHLAGLYTGELFF
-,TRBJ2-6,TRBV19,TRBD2,TGTGCCAGTAGTCGGGCGGGAGCTCCCGGGGCCAACGTCCTGACTTTC,CASSRAGAPGANVLTF
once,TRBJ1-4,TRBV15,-,TGTGCCACCAGCAGGGGGGGGGAAAAACTGTTTTTT,CATSRGGEKLFF
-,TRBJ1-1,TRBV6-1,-,TGTGCCAGCAGTGGCCGACAGGCCTGGAGCACTGAAGCTTTCTTT,CASSGRQAWSTEAFF
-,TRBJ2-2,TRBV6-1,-,TGTGCCAGCAGTGAAGCCTTCACCGGGGAGCTGTTTTTT,CASSEAFTGELFF
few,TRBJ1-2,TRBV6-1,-,TGTGCCAGCAGTGAAGCGCTTCGGGTTAACTATGGCTACACCTTC,CASSEALRVNYGYTF
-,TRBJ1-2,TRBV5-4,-,TGTGCCAGCAGCTCCTCGACAGCTTATGGCTACACCTTC,CASSSSTAYGYTF
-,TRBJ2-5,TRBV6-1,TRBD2,TGTGCCAGCAGGCGGTGGGGAGCGGGAGTAGAGACCCAGTACTTC,CASRRWGAGVETQYF
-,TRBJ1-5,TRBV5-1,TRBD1,TGCGCCAGCAGCGTAACAGGGGGGGATCAGCCCCAGCATTTT,CASSVTGGDQPQHF
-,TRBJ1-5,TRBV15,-,TGTGCCACCAGCAGGGCCCCGGAGAGCAATCAGCCCCAGCATTTT,CATSRAPESNQPQHF
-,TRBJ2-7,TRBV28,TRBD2,TGTGCCAGCAGGACTAGCGGTTCCTACGAGCAGTACTTC,CASRTSGSYEQYF
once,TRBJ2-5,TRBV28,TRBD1,TGTGCCAGCAGTTCCGGGACAGGGGGCTTAGAGACCCAGTACTTC,CASSSGTGGLETQYF
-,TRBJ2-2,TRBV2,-,TGTGCCAGCGGACTGAACACCGGGGAGCTGTTTTTT,CASGLNTGELFF
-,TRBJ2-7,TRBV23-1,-,TGCGCCAGCGGTTCGGGGTTCAAAATTTACGAGCAGTACTTC,CASGSGFKIYEQYF
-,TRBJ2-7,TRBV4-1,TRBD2,TGCGCCAGCAGCGTCGCGACTAGCAGAGCCTACGAGCAGTACTTC,CASSVATSRAYEQYF
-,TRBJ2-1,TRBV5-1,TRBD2,TGCGCCAGCAGCGCCACTGGCGGCGGGAGGGTTGAGCAGTTCTTC,CASSATGGGRVEQFF
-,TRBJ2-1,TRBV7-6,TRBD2,TGTGCCAGCAGCTCGTGGACTAGCGGGAGGAATGAGCAGTTCTTC,CASSSWTSGRNEQFF
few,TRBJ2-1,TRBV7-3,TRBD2,TGTGCCAGCAGCCCCCACCTAGCGGGAGGGGCCAATGAGCAGTTCTTC,CASSPHLAGGANEQFF
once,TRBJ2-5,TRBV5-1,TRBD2,TGCGCCAGCAGCGAGGAGCGGGGGGCGGCAGAAACCCAGTACTTC,CASSEERGAAETQYF
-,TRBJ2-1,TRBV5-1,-,TGCGCCAGCAGCCTACAGCCGACGGTCTCCTACAATGAGCAGTTCTTC,CASSLQPTVSYNEQFF
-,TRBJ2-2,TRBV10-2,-,TGCGCCAGCAGTGAACAGGGCACCGGGGAGCTGTTTTTT,CASSEQGTGELFF
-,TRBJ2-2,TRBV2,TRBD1,TGTGCCAGCAGTGAACGAGACAGGGGTGTCACCGGGGAGCTGTTTTTT,CASSERDRGVTGELFF
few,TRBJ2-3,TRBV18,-,TGTGCCAGCTCAAAAAGCGTGGTGACAGATACGCAGTATTTT,CASSKSVVTDTQYF
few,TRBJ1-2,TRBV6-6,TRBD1,TGTGCCAGCAGCACAGGGGGAGATGGCTACACCTTC,CASSTGGDGYTF
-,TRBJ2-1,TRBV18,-,TGTGCCAGCTCACCTCAGGAGGATGAGCAGTTCTTC,CASSPQEDEQFF
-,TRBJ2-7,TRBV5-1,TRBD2,TGCGCCAGCAGCTACAAGACTAGCGGGAACTCCTACGAGCAGTACTTC,CASSYKTSGNSYEQYF
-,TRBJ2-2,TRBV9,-,TGTGCCAGCACCCCAGAGGGGAGGCGGGGCGGGGAGCTGTTTTTT,CASTPEGRRGGELFF
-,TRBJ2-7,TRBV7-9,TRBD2,TGTGCCAGCGCTAGAGCGGGAGCTTTCGGCGAGCAGTACTTC,CASARAGAFGEQYF
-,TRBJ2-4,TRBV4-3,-,TGCGCCAGCAGCCAAGAGCTGATAGGGTCGACAGATATAGCCAAAAACATTCAGTACTTC,CASSQELIGSTDIAKNIQYF
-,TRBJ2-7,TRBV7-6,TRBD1,TGTGCCAGCAGCTTGACGCAGGGGGTGGGCGGCGAGCAGTACTTC,CASSLTQGVGGEQYF
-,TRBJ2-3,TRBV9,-,TGTGCCAGCAGCGTAGAGAAGGATACGCAGTATTTT,CASSVEKDTQYF
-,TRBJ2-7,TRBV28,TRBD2,TGTGCCAGCAGTTCTCCAGGGACTAGCAACGAGCAGTACTTC,CASSSPGTSNEQYF
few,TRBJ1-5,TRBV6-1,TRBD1,TGTGCCAGCAGTGACCAGGGGGTTGGTCAGCCCCAGCATTTT,CASSDQGVGQPQHF
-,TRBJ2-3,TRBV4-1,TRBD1,TGCGCCAGCAGCCAAAGACAGGGGGATACGCAGTATTTT,CASSQRQGDTQYF
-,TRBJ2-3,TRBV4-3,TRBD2,TGCGCCAGCAGCCAAGACCCTAGGACTAGCGGGAGGAGCACAGATACGCAGTATTTT,CASSQDPRTSGRSTDTQYF
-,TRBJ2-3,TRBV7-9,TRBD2,TGTGCCAGCAGCTACTCCGGGACTAGCTTAACAGATACGCAGTATTTT,CASSYSGTSLTDTQYF
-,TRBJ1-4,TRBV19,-,TGTGCCAGTATCGGAACAGGGTATGATGAAAAACTGTTTTTT,CASIGTGYDEKLFF
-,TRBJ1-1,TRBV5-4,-,TGTGCCAGCAGTCCTCCTGGAAGGGGGACTGAAGCTTTCTTT,CASSPPGRGTEAFF
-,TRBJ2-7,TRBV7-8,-,TGTGCCAGCAGCACAGACAAGGCCCCATACTTC,CASSTDKAPYF